This TCR beta chain was identified during a study of cytotoxic CD8 clonotypes in ibrutinib-treated CLL. Across the whole study: Patient counts were 11 relapsed/refractory, over 14 treatment-naive and about 17 IGHV unmutated.

The CDR3 spans 14 residues. Germline V lookup: CDR1 MNHEY, CDR2 SVGAGI. V gave up 6 bases and J gave up 3 bases, with 12 bases separating them. Assay used: immunoSEQ multiplex PCR; TCRdb lists only in-frame clones, some missing. The data show 49,000 or so clones, roughly 50% seen once. The sample holds many counts of this clone. Its antigen is as yet unknown. As input for TCR beta libraries, roughly 2 micrograms of genomic DNA came from cryopreserved PBMCs. Study findings and constraints: Clonality went up at the time of ibrutinib response, stayed stable in sustained remission, and later dropped back toward its baseline level at progression. Public clonotypes showed up rarely, and on treatment they shrank or held steady.

This TCR was sampled from a human donor with chronic lymphocytic leukemia. The rearrangement joins TRBV6-5 to TRBJ1-5, with D uncertain. The input for sequencing was PBMCs, taken after 12 months of ibrutinib treatment. This CDR3 reads CASSSLLDNQPQHF. CDR3 bases: TGTGCCAGCAGCTCTTTATTGGACAATCAGCCCCAGCATTTT.